This T cell receptor (beta chain) was retrieved from a study of shared clonotypes between healthy human individuals (dated by TCRdb to about 2020). In the study overall: The cohort included a few men and a couple of women between 18 and 49 years of age. For each donor, CD4 naive and CD4 memory were each run on three plates, CD8 naive on two plates, and CD8 memory on one plate. The study deeply sequenced blood TCR repertoires of about 5 healthy adults to estimate repertoire size and the extent of clonotype sharing between individuals. Libraries were prepared and TCR repertoires were sequenced by different laboratories using diverse techniques, in order to increase sequencing depth and limit assay-specific biases. Each donor's leukapheresis produced roughly between roughly 0.85 and 9.5 billion PBMCs.

This clone has a single count. Its specific antigen is unknown. Base qualities are not provided; no much larger clone lies one nucleotide away. A lone read is weak support. TCR CDR3 regions were amplified from genomic DNA by multiplex PCR using the deep immunoSEQ assay. Extracted genomic DNA from each cell subset was distributed evenly across all wells of several immunoSEQ 96-well plates, and each plate was treated as a replicate. For sorted subsets, approximately 190 ng of genomic DNA, equivalent to around 29,000 T cell genomes, went into each replicate PCR. The purified libraries were quantified using a Qubit 3.0 fluorometer, sized with a Bioanalyzer 2100, and then quantified again using the KAPA Library Quantification kit. Each immunoSEQ 96-well plate was sequenced on its own single-read 150-cycle Illumina NextSeq 550 flow cell. The authors' pipeline ran thus. The immunoSEQ output contained only junctional sequences without quality scores, so filtering could not match that applied to full-length reads. Sequences were annotated with PyIR, a Python wrapper for IgBLAST v1.9, using IMGT germline references to assign V/J genes and CDR3. Reads were filtered out if the reads had weak V/J assignments (E-value above 1e-6), no CDR3, stop codons, out-of-frame junctions, or ambiguous translated residues. A V3J clonotype was defined by an identical inferred V gene, J gene, and CDR3 amino acid sequence. To compute the percentage overlap between repertoires, the number of shared unique clonotypes was divided by the size of the smaller repertoire. Three approaches were used to assess repertoire richness: RTK rarefaction, the Chao1 estimator, and Recon v2.1 estimates of unobserved clonotypes. Generation probabilities for all TCRbeta clonotypes obtained by the gDNA method from a few donors were computed using OLGA. The source is immuneACCESS, and TCRdb retained only in-frame sequences with V and J called. Part of the clones is not carried over; for the studies checked, unresolved V genes explain less than half of this, and the remainder is unexplained. The V and J calls and the clone size are those of that table, but D and trimming were determined from the DNA. For this sample there are roughly 76,000 clones; roughly two thirds appear just once. The ten largest clones add up to roughly 56% of the sample.

Donors were healthy HIV-negative adults with no recently reported acute infections or vaccinations. All donors were Caucasian adults living in Nashville, Tennessee, USA. CD8 memory samples were composed of magnetically selected CD45RO+ cells combined with CCR7-negative CD45RA+ effector memory (TemRA) cells. Blood was obtained by leukapheresis, after which PBMCs were separated by Ficoll-Histopaque density gradient centrifugation and cryopreserved in liquid nitrogen vapor phase. Analytical flow cytometry was used to check the purity and quantity of each magnetically sorted T cell population. Genomic DNA was isolated from each sorted fraction and quantified by UV absorbance on a Nanodrop 2000c. Findings and caveats that apply to the study as a whole: Compared with non-shared clonotypes, the clonotypes found in all four sorted-subset donors had higher generation probabilities. Incomplete sequencing was indicated by rarefaction of sorted-subset datasets, despite the large sequencing depth. Sampling was restricted to blood, and TCR repertoires in tissues likely differ from the TCR repertoires found in blood. Based on pairwise subsampling, the degree of clonotype sharing among donors was expected to be affected by sequencing depth. Because the study included only a small number of donors, the genetic and exposure-history diversity represented was limited. When several donors were compared, the shared fraction of clonotypes was about 5% for naive CD4, roughly 3.3% for naive CD8, 2% to 2.5% for memory CD4, and 0.35% to 0.4% for memory CD8. Larger estimated clonotype richness was generally found for naive subsets than for memory subsets.

Sequencing input: memory CD8+ T cells sorted from blood. The sample's cell subset or site label, in plain terms: CD45RO+ cells pooled with CCR7-negative TemRA cells. This sequence originates from a man aged 25 to 40 in good health.

CDR3 region: CASSRLAAYEQYF. The sequenced DNA: TGTGCCAGCAGCCGACTAGCGGCCTACGAGCAGTACTTC. This chain joins TRBV6-6 to TRBJ2-7; a stretch of 9 junction bases matches TRBD2. The CDR3 contains 13 residues, cysteine and phenylalanine counted. The kept DNA is CDR3 alone, 39 bases in frame from the first base. The germline V gene (reference sequence) sets CDR1 to MNHNY and CDR2 to SVGAGI. Trimmed from V: 6 bases; trimmed from J: 2 bases; junction bases lacking a gene match: 2.